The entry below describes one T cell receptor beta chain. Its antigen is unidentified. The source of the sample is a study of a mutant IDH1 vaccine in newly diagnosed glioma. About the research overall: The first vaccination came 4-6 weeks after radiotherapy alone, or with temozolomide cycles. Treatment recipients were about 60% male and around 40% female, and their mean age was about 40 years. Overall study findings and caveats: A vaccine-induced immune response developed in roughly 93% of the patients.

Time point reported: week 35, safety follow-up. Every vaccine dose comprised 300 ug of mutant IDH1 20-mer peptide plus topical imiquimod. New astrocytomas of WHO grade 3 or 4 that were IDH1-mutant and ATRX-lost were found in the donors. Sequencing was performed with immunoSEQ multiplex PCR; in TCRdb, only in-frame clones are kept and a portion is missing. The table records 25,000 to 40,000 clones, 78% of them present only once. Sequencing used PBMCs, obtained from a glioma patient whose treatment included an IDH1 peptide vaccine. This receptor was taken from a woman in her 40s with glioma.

CDR3 amino acids: CASSPASNEQFF. As DNA, the CDR3 is TGCGCCAGCAGCCCCGCGTCCAATGAGCAGTTCTTC. This chain joins TRBV5-1 and TRBJ2-1; D uncertain. The germline CDR1 and CDR2 sequences are SGHRS and YFSETQ. The V gene lost 4 bases and the J gene lost 6 bases, with 8 bases spanning the gap. This CDR3 contains 12 residues.